The 6 T cell receptor beta chains below were found in one sample sequenced in a study of CD8+ T cells in alopecia areata. Sequencing templates came from extracted RNA that was reverse transcribed into cDNA. TCRdb keeps only in-frame clones here, not all; method: immunoSEQ multiplex PCR. There are some 25,000 clones in the sample; around 53% occur only once, and roughly a third lies in the top ten. The sequenced material came from NKG2D-high CD8+ T cells sorted from blood. These receptors were obtained from a human donor with alopecia areata.

This chain links TRBV5-1 with TRBJ2-5; TRBD1 is a possible D gene (6 bases). CDR1 is SGHRS, CDR2 YFSETQ, per germline. This CDR3 region has 15 residues. Deletions cut 0 bases from V and 1 base from J, with 10 bases between. The CDR3 DNA is TGCGCCAGCAGCTTGGAAGGGGGTCTCCAAGAGACCCAGTACTTC. It yields the protein CASSLEGGLQETQYF. Full variable domain (remainder filled in from reference TRBV5-1 and TRBJ2-5): KAGVTQTPRYLIKTRGQQVTLSCSPISGHRSVSWYQQTPGQGLQFLFEYFSETQRNKGNFPGRFSGRQFSNSRSEMNVSTLELGDSALYLCASSLEGGLQETQYFGPGTRLLVL.

The V and J genes are TRBV29-1 and TRBJ1-2, with TRBD1 matching over 9 bases. The V and J ends lost 5 bases and 4 bases, in that order; junction bases with no gene match: 5. The CDR3 totals 13 residues. Germline CDR1 SQVTM, CDR2 ANQGSEA. The CDR3 is CSVQDRGTYGYTF. DNA of the CDR3: TGCAGCGTTCAGGACAGGGGCACCTATGGCTACACCTTC.

This rearrangement joins TRBV28 to TRBJ1-2, with D uncertain. Germline CDR1 and CDR2: MDHEN and SYDVKM. The CDR3 has 13 amino acids. Trimming pared 4 bases from V and 4 bases from J, leaving 10 bases between. The CDR3 DNA is TGTGCCAGCAGTTCCCGAACAGTCTATGGCTACACCTTC. As protein: CASSSRTVYGYTF.

By its share, this clone is large. Other DNA sequences in this specimen translate into the identical CDR3. The chain couples TRBV7-8 to TRBJ2-7; D is possibly TRBD2 (5 bases). V gave up 1 base and J gave up 3 bases, with 10 bases separating them. The germline gives CDR1 SGHVS, CDR2 FQNEAQ. This CDR3 spans 14 amino acids. CDR3 nucleotide sequence: TGTGCCAGCAGCTTAGTCCCGGGGAACTACGAGCAGTACTTC. Its translation: CASSLVPGNYEQYF.

The V and J genes are TRBV14 and TRBJ2-7, with no clear D. V dropped 2 bases and J dropped 1 base, with 0 bases sitting between them. Germline values: CDR1 SGHDN, CDR2 FVKESK. CDR3 length: 11 residues. CDR3 loop: CASSQSYEQYF. The DNA for the CDR3 is TGTGCCAGCAGCCAATCCTACGAGCAGTACTTC.

This clone has more than one count but fewer than ten. The J gene is TRBJ2-5, the V gene TRBV7-9, with 13 bases fitting TRBD2. V lost 1 base to trimming and J lost 4 bases; unmatched junction nucleotides: 9. CDR3 length equals 18 residues. Germline CDR1 reads SEHNR; CDR2 reads FQNEAQ (reference sequence). CDR3 DNA sequence: TGTGCCAGCAGCTTAGGAGGACTAGCGGGAGTGTGGATAGAGACCCAGTACTTC. Its protein is CASSLGGLAGVWIETQYF.